These 7 T cell receptor beta chains were all obtained from the same sample, sequenced in a study of radiotherapy plus CTLA-4 blockade in lung cancer. The table came from immunoSEQ multiplex PCR; TCRdb's copy has only in-frame clones and leaves some out. The sample consists of 35,000 to 55,000 clones, around 70% of them appearing once. The sample consisted of peripheral blood, taken from a patient treated with radiotherapy plus ipilimumab. The source is a human donor with non-small cell lung cancer who had a partial response to radiotherapy plus ipilimumab.

This sequence joins TRBV27 and TRBJ2-7, with TRBD2 matching 12 bases. Trimming at V came to 5 bases and at J to 2 bases, leaving 1 base not matched to a gene. The CDR3 contains 14 residues. Germline CDR1 reads MNHEY; CDR2 reads SMNVEV (reference sequence). For the CDR3, the DNA is TGTGCCAGCAGTCCTAGCGGGAGGGCCTACGAGCAGTACTTC. It encodes CASSPSGRAYEQYF.

V and J are TRBV4-2 and TRBJ2-7; 10 positions agree with TRBD2. Germline V gene data show CDR1 as LGHNA and CDR2 as YNFKEQ. This CDR3 is built from 15 residues. V shed 2 bases, J shed 6 bases, and the junction held 7 bases outside the gene matches. CDR3 sequence reads: CASSQQPGLATEQYF. The CDR3 coding sequence is TGTGCCAGCAGCCAACAGCCGGGACTAGCGACCGAGCAGTACTTC.

The rearrangement links TRBV5-1 to TRBJ1-1, with no clear D. The V gene lost 0 bases and the J gene lost 4 bases, with 7 bases spanning the gap. Germline V lookup: CDR1 SGHRS, CDR2 YFSETQ. This CDR3 region has 13 residues. CDR3 sequence: CASSLAGVTEAFF. In nucleotides, the CDR3 is TGCGCCAGCAGCTTGGCGGGAGTCACTGAAGCTTTCTTT.

A few counts support this clone. The V gene is TRBV29-1, the J gene TRBJ2-7, with D possibly being TRBD1 (6 bases). Germline values: CDR1 SQVTM, CDR2 ANQGSEA. The CDR3 covers 18 residues. V lost 5 bases and J 2 bases, leaving 28 bases between the germline ends. The CDR3 nucleotides read TGCAGCGTTCAGAGAAGCCGGGACACCACTCCAAGGCCCTACGAGCAGTACTTC. The encoded protein is CSVQRSRDTTPRPYEQYF.

This clone occurred a few times. The genes are TRBV2 and TRBJ1-2; tentatively, D is TRBD1 (5 bases). Trimming left V 8 bases short and J 2 bases short, with 12 bases between. Per the germline V gene, CDR1 is SNHLY and CDR2 is FYNNEI. This CDR3 comprises 13 residues. The CDR3 is CASGGEGNYGYTF. CDR3 DNA sequence: TGTGCCAGCGGGGGGGAGGGGAACTATGGCTACACCTTC.

The chain is built from TRBV6-1 and TRBJ1-2, with D maybe TRBD1 (5 bases). Germline lookup yields CDR1 MNHNS and CDR2 SASEGT. Trimming took off 5 bases at V and 2 bases at J, with 9 bases between the two ends. The CDR3 totals 13 residues. The CDR3: CASSPDRNYGYTF. As DNA, the CDR3 is TGTGCCAGCAGTCCTGACAGAAACTATGGCTACACCTTC.

The rearrangement links TRBV9 to TRBJ2-5, with a tentative D call TRBD1 (6 bases). Germline V gene data show CDR1 as SGDLS and CDR2 as YYNGEE. Trimming cost V 4 bases and J 4 bases, with 14 bases left between them. CDR3 length: 14 residues. CDR3 sequence (DNA): TGTGCCAGCAGCCCCACAGGGCTTGGAGAGACCCAGTACTTC. Protein sequence: CASSPTGLGETQYF. The full variable domain, completed using reference TRBV9 and TRBJ2-5, is DSGVTQTPKHLITATGQRVTLRCSPRSGDLSVYWYQQSLDQGLQFLIQYYNGEERAKGNILERFSAQQFPDLHSELNLSSLELGDSALYFCASSPTGLGETQYFGPGTRLLVL.